This TCR beta chain was recovered during a study of blood T cell repertoires in COVID-19. Study details: Acute and convalescent COVID-19 specimens originated in the United States, Italy and Spain. From T cells, B-cell-depleted T cells, or PBMCs came the material, which was cDNA or gDNA.

Trimming left V 0 bases short and J 5 bases short, with 11 bases between. The CDR3 extends over 16 amino acids. Per the germline V gene, CDR1 is MNHEY and CDR2 is SVGAGI. Original processing notes: Nucleated cell number was recorded as an estimate derived from reference gene primer amplification. Libraries were prepared by immunoSEQ multiplex PCR; TCRdb keeps only in-frame clonotypes and omits some of them. Clone size and V and J calls were adopted from that table, with D and trimming inferred from the DNA. The table includes 150,000 or so clones, over 65% detected once. Sequencing used peripheral blood. The chain combines TRBV6-5 with TRBJ1-6; D unresolved. The receptor was derived from a woman of 80 years or more with active or convalescent COVID-19. CDR3 nucleotide sequence: TGTGCCAGCAGTTACTCGGAGCCAAATAATAATTCACCCCTCCACTTT. As protein: CASSYSEPNNNSPLHF.